The source of this T cell receptor (beta chain) is a study of CD8+ T cells in alopecia areata. Treatment meaning: oral pan-JAK inhibitor, 5-10 mg twice daily. Germline assignment: CDR1 ENHRY and CDR2 SYGVKD. This CDR3 region has 13 residues. The V end lost 3 bases, the J end lost 8 bases, and 13 bases lay between the germline ends. RNA was extracted and reverse transcribed into cDNA as the sequencing template. Generated by immunoSEQ multiplex PCR, the TCRdb table keeps only in-frame clones and is missing some. Of fewer than 250,000 clones detected, around two fifths appear once; the ten largest clones hold around 0.48%.

Sequencing used CD4+ T cells sorted from blood, obtained at approximately week 34, from a patient treated with tofacitinib. The sequence derives from a human donor with alopecia areata. V usage is TRBV10-3 and J usage is TRBJ1-2; D remains unclear. DNA of the CDR3: TGTGCCATCAGTGACGGGGTTACCTACGGCTACACCTTC. This codes for CAISDGVTYGYTF.